Given below is one T cell receptor beta chain in context. This clonotype was seen just once. The antigen it binds to is not known. Base qualities are not provided; no much larger clone lies one nucleotide away. Support from one read is weak. The data stem from a study of blood T cells in healthy people across ages (dated by TCRdb to the mid-2010s). Describing the broader study: In model experiments, template switching captured about one uniquely barcoded TCR beta cDNA molecule for every two T cells. To track age-related changes in TCR beta repertoire diversity, the study relied on deep sequencing normalized with unique cDNA molecular identifiers. The donors were divided into four age groups: young (average around 16 years), middle-aged (about 40), aged (approximately 62) and long-lived (about 84). To avoid experimental bias, donors of different ages were distributed randomly across sequencing lanes. Two additional independent replicas of 1 million unique cDNA reads from the same blood draw were analyzed for two donors (one aged 18 to 29 and one aged 80 or older).

Systemically healthy Caucasian individuals from Russia, approximately 39 in total and aged roughly 6 to 100 years, were included as donors. Each donor gave around 9.8 milliliters of peripheral blood, collected into EDTA-treated Vacutainer tubes. Ficoll-Paque density-gradient centrifugation was used to isolate PBMCs, with at least 6.5 million per sample. Total RNA, at least 6 micrograms per sample, was extracted from PBMCs with Trizol reagent. Naive CD45RAhigh/CD27high T cell percentages were measured by flow cytometry on a PBMC aliquot from every donor. There are 15 amino acids in the CDR3, from cysteine to phenylalanine inclusive. Kept here is only the CDR3 DNA, which spans 45 bases and is read in frame from base 1. The CDR1 and CDR2 encoded by the germline V gene are MGHRA and YSYEKL. Trimming removed 0 bases from V and 5 bases from J, leaving 11 bases between the germline ends. Libraries were made using 5' RACE. TCRdb lists the instrument as Illumina HiSeq 2500. A second PCR of roughly 7 to 12 cycles was run with a J-beta primer mix and a sample-barcoded 5' primer. A unique molecular identifier was introduced onto each TCR beta cDNA molecule by a template-switch 5' adaptor carrying 12 random nucleotides. Each sample yielded at least 3 million CDR3-containing paired-end reads. First-strand cDNA was synthesized from all RNA with the Mint cDNA synthesis kit, primed by a TRBC-specific oligonucleotide. Following uracil-DNA glycosylase treatment, a first 18-cycle PCR with universal primers M1SS and BC2_uni_R was performed on all cDNA. On the authors' methods: For normalization, 1 million high-quality reads, each with a distinct molecular identifier, were randomly selected from each sample. Instead of being binned into consensus sequences, reads with shared molecular identifiers were discarded. MiTCR, set to a Q25 quality threshold and the strictest error-elimination algorithm, was used for CDR3 identification, clonotype clustering and error correction. A nonparametric unseen species model using Euler transformation provided a lower-bound estimate of total TCR beta diversity. In-frame beta chains were kept once TCRdb had trimmed the public reads at Q25 with fastp and called clones with MiXCR. Every CDR3 protein is listed once, alongside the most common genes and DNA of its rows. These V and J calls derive from TCRdb rather than the authors' analysis. The sample table contains about 750,000 distinct CDR3 sequences; only one count was recorded for about 53% of them. About 38% of the sample is in the top ten clones.

The paper as a whole reports these results and caveats: A strong correlation was found between observed TCR beta diversity and the percentage of naive T cells measured by flow cytometry. Compared with the aged group, the long-lived group had more naive CD4+ T cells, fewer expanded clones and increased TCR diversity, suggesting age selection. As age increased, observed TCR beta diversity per million T cells dropped in a roughly linear way, and a significant reduction was already evident by age 40. Estimates of total diversity based on one million sequenced T cells were regarded as lower bounds and as underestimates. Bulk unsorted PBMC profiling prevented conclusive comparison of naive and antigen-experienced compartments. Donor CMV infection status was unknown, potentially confounding age-related changes in expanded clonotypes.

The sequence was collected from an elderly man in good health. This chain joins TRBV4-1 to TRBJ1-5, and possibly TRBD1, on 6 matching bases. The sequenced material came from blood. The DNA is TGCGCCAGCAGCCAAGAGGGGGCCAGGGATCAGCCCCAGCATTTT. Its amino acids are CASSQEGARDQPQHF.